One sample yielded the 8 T cell receptor beta chains listed below, sequenced in a study of lymphopenia after photon versus proton radiotherapy. Using immunoSEQ multiplex PCR, the repertoire was profiled, and TCRdb retains in-frame clones only, with some absent. The sample lists some 76,000 clones; roughly 90% were seen once. Here the sequenced sample was peripheral blood, taken from a patient treated with photon-based radiotherapy. Receptors originate from a woman aged 40 to 50 with cholangiocarcinoma.

V gene TRBV30 combines with J gene TRBJ1-5; TRBD1 aligns across 7 bases. V lost 7 bases, J lost 7 bases, and 10 bases stayed unmatched. Per germline, CDR1 GTSNPN and CDR2 SVGIG (reference sequence). The CDR3 spans 13 residues. The CDR3 spells CAYGGGLQQPQHF. As DNA, the CDR3 is TGTGCCTATGGAGGGGGCCTTCAACAGCCCCAGCATTTT.

The chain uses TRBV5-5 and TRBJ1-1, with TRBD1 matching over 8 bases. With V trimmed by 3 bases and J by 1 base, 2 bases remained unmatched. This CDR3 contains 14 residues. From germline, CDR1 is SGHKS and CDR2 YYEKEE (reference sequence). The CDR3 here is CASSWTGTNTEAFF. The DNA for the CDR3 is TGTGCCAGCAGCTGGACAGGGACGAACACTGAAGCTTTCTTT.

The V gene is TRBV6-1, the J gene TRBJ1-6, with D uncertain. Germline V gives CDR1 MNHNS, CDR2 SASEGT. CDR3 length equals 14 residues. V was shortened by 3 bases and J by 10 bases, with 13 bases between the two germline ends. In DNA, the CDR3 is TGTGCCAGCAGTGAGTGGCCCGCGGGATCACCCCTCCACTTT. Translated, it gives CASSEWPAGSPLHF.

The chain employs TRBV6-6 and TRBJ1-1; 7 nucleotides agree with TRBD1. Looked up from germline, CDR1 is MNHNY and CDR2 is SVGAGI (reference sequence). Trimming at V came to 5 bases and at J to 1 base, leaving 4 bases not matched to a gene. This CDR3 has 14 amino acids. This CDR3 is CASSPGQPNTEAFF. CDR3 bases: TGTGCCAGCAGTCCGGGACAGCCGAACACTGAAGCTTTCTTT.

V gene TRBV27 combines with J gene TRBJ2-3; TRBD1 is a possible D gene (6 bases). The CDR3 sequence is 15 residues long. Per germline, CDR1 MNHEY and CDR2 SMNVEV (reference sequence). The germline V and J ends were trimmed by 0 bases and 1 base, with 8 bases remaining between them. The CDR3 loop is CASSLSWGRTDTQYF. Here the CDR3 DNA reads TGTGCCAGCAGTTTATCGTGGGGGCGCACAGATACGCAGTATTTT.

The CDR3 DNA is TGCGCCAGCAGCCCGGCAGCGGCTAGTTCGTACGAGCAGTACTTC. Its protein is CASSPAAASSYEQYF. The rearrangement links TRBV5-1 to TRBJ2-7; a weak D match, TRBD2 (5 bases). CDR1 is SGHRS, CDR2 YFSETQ, per germline. Deletions cut 4 bases from V and 4 bases from J, with 18 bases between. CDR3 length: 15 amino acids.

This clone appeared a single time. This chain uses TRBV12-2 with TRBJ1-3; the table calls TRBD1, which could not be checked here. TRBV12-2 is a pseudogene. The CDR3 is 16 amino acids. The DNA of the CDR3 is TGTGCAAGTCGCTTACCGTATCCAGGGTCTGGAAACACCATATATTTT. Protein sequence: CASRLPYPGSGNTIYF.

The chain employs TRBV14 and TRBJ2-3; TRBD2 matches at 12 bases. The CDR3 spans 15 residues. The germline V gene has CDR1 SGHDN and CDR2 FVKESK. Losses at the gene ends were 0 bases for V and 9 bases for J; bases not matched to a gene: 4. As DNA, the CDR3 is TGTGCCAGCAGCCAAGATCCACTAGCGGGGGGAACGCAGTATTTT. Protein product: CASSQDPLAGGTQYF.